Each of the 26 T cell receptor beta chains below was sequenced from the same sample in a study of HIV-infected patients and healthy controls. Using its own MiXCR run on the 5' RACE reads, TCRdb lists one record per CDR3 protein. The repertoire consists of tens of thousands of distinct CDR3 sequences, with approximately 15% occurring once and the leading ten covering approximately 5%. Sequencing was performed on CD4+ T cells from blood. The receptors come from a human donor in good health.

This clonotype was seen a handful of times. The chain recombines TRBV25-1 with TRBJ2-3, with 7 bases lining up with TRBD2. This CDR3 contains 15 residues. Trimming at V came to 8 bases and at J to 2 bases, leaving 10 bases not matched to a gene. Germline-derived CDR1 and CDR2 are MGHDK and SYGVNS. The CDR3 is CASGSYGGSTDTQYF. The CDR3 DNA is TGTGCCAGCGGAAGTTACGGGGGGTCCACAGATACGCAGTATTTT.

By share, this clonotype ranks as medium-sized. The chain combines TRBV5-1 with TRBJ2-5; D uncertain. Germline assignment: CDR1 SGHRS and CDR2 YFSETQ. CDR3 length: 12 residues. Trimming removed 2 bases at V and 4 bases at J, with 6 bases between. CDR3 sequence: CASSFERETQYF. CDR3 nucleotides: TGCGCCAGCAGCTTCGAACGAGAGACCCAGTACTTC.

This clonotype was picked up a small number of times. The rearrangement links TRBV28 to TRBJ2-3, with 14 nucleotides matching TRBD2. Germline CDR1 is MDHEN and CDR2 is SYDVKM. CDR3 size: 20 residues. Trimming cost V 5 bases and J 2 bases; bases outside gene matches: 15. Here the CDR3 reads CASSVPGGGLAGGVTDTQYF. CDR3 nucleotide sequence: TGTGCCAGCAGTGTCCCGGGGGGCGGACTAGCGGGGGGAGTCACAGATACGCAGTATTTT.

This clonotype was observed a handful of times. The J gene is TRBJ2-7, the V gene TRBV5-1, with TRBD2 matching over 11 bases. The CDR3 covers 18 residues. V trimming: 0 bases; J trimming: 3 bases; junction bases outside the gene matches: 11. Germline CDR1 and CDR2: SGHRS and YFSETQ. The DNA of the CDR3 is TGCGCCAGCAGCTTGGGGACCGGGACTAGCGGCTTGTACTACGAGCAGTACTTC. Residues: CASSLGTGTSGLYYEQYF.

The table lists this clonotype with a few counts. The J gene is TRBJ2-1, the V gene TRBV28, with D unresolved. The CDR3 extends over 11 amino acids. CDR1 is MDHEN, CDR2 SYDVKM, per germline. The V gene lost 7 bases and the J gene lost 2 bases, with 3 bases spanning the gap. The CDR3 bases are TGTGCCAGCAAGACCTACAATGAGCAGTTCTTC. Translated, it gives CASKTYNEQFF.

This clonotype showed up many times. The chain couples TRBV5-1 to TRBJ2-4; D gene ambiguous. Trimming left V 5 bases short and J 1 base short, with 10 bases between. This CDR3 is built from 14 residues. Germline CDR1 reads SGHRS; CDR2 reads YFSETQ. The CDR3, as DNA: TGCGCCAGCAGTCCGGTGGAGGCCAAAAACATTCAGTACTTC. This encodes CASSPVEAKNIQYF.

This clonotype showed up just a few times. The chain links TRBV7-3 to TRBJ2-3; 13 bases are shared with TRBD2. The CDR3 runs 17 residues. Germline CDR1 SGHTA, CDR2 FQGTGA. J lost 8 bases, V lost 1 base, and 9 bases had no gene match. CDR3 sequence: CASSLSTSGGAWGTQYF. In DNA form, the CDR3 reads TGTGCCAGCAGCTTAAGTACTAGCGGGGGGGCCTGGGGTACGCAGTATTTT. The variable domain in full, completed from reference TRBV7-3 and TRBJ2-3, reads GAGVSQTPSNKVTEKGKYVELRCDPISGHTALYWYRQSLGQGPEFLIYFQGTGAADDSGLPNDRFFAVRPEGSVSTLKIQRTERGDSAVYLCASSLSTSGGAWGTQYFGPGTRLTVL.

This clonotype was seen ten or more times. The CDR3 bases are TGTGCCAGCAGCCGGTCCGGGATGAACACTGAAGCTTTCTTT. It codes for CASSRSGMNTEAFF. V usage is TRBV14 and J usage is TRBJ1-1; D uncertain. With 4 bases removed from V and 0 bases from J, the gap between germline ends came to 9 bases. CDR3 size: 14 residues. Germline CDR1 reads SGHDN; CDR2 reads FVKESK.

This sequence joins TRBV7-9 and TRBJ2-3; the D gene is possibly TRBD1 (5 bases). This CDR3 comprises 15 residues. Between the trimmed V and J ends, which lost 0 bases and 3 bases, there was a span of 10 bases. Looked up from germline, CDR1 is SEHNR and CDR2 is FQNEAQ (reference sequence). CDR3 DNA sequence: TGTGCCAGCAGCTTAGCGAGGCAGGGTACAGATACGCAGTATTTT. Translation: CASSLARQGTDTQYF.

The chain uses TRBV3-1 and TRBJ2-3, with unresolved D. The CDR3 is 12 amino acids. Germline values: CDR1 LGHDT, CDR2 YNNKEL (reference sequence). V lost 3 bases to trimming and J lost 7 bases, with 8 bases between them. CDR3 in amino acids: CASSQSSNTQYF. CDR3 DNA: TGTGCCAGCAGCCAGAGTTCAAATACGCAGTATTTT.

The sample holds many counts of this clonotype. The chain carries TRBV7-2 and TRBJ1-1; D remains unclear. CDR1 SGHTA and CDR2 FQGNSA come from the germline V gene. Trimming removed 2 bases from V and 2 bases from J, with 6 bases in between. The CDR3 is 13 residues long. This CDR3 reads CASSLRQNTEAFF. The CDR3 coding sequence is TGTGCCAGCAGCTTAAGGCAAAACACTGAAGCTTTCTTT.

Many counts were recorded for this clonotype. This chain joins TRBV12-3 or TRBV12-4 and TRBJ2-7; 8 positions agree with TRBD1. The CDR3 is 14 amino acids. The J segment lost 2 bases and the V segment lost 7 bases, leaving 7 bases of the junction unmatched. CDR3 in DNA: TGTGCCAGCAAACGCGGACAGGGCCCCTACGAGCAGTACTTC. Encoded protein: CASKRGQGPYEQYF.

J is TRBJ1-1 and V is TRBV7-8; 8 bases fit TRBD1. CDR3 length equals 15 residues. Losses at the gene ends were 5 bases for V and 0 bases for J; bases not matched to a gene: 5. Germline V gene lookup returns CDR1 SGHVS and CDR2 FQNEAQ. The CDR3 nucleotides read TGTGCCAGCAGCCTCGGACAGGGCATGAACACTGAAGCTTTCTTT. Protein product: CASSLGQGMNTEAFF.

This chain joins TRBV28 and TRBJ2-2; D ambiguous. This CDR3 has 16 residues. Germline loops: CDR1 MDHEN, CDR2 SYDVKM. Trimming took off 2 bases at V and 1 base at J, with 11 bases between the two ends. The CDR3 DNA sequence: TGTGCCAGCAGTTTAAGTAGGCTAGTGAACACCGGGGAGCTGTTTTTT. Translation: CASSLSRLVNTGELFF. Full variable domain (outside the CDR3, taken from reference TRBV28 and TRBJ2-2): DVKVTQSSRYLVKRTGEKVFLECVQDMDHENMFWYRQDPGLGLRLIYFSYDVKMKEKGDIPEGYSVSREKKERFSLILESASTNQTSMYLCASSLSRLVNTGELFFGEGSRLTVL.

The chain carries TRBV30 and TRBJ2-4; the D gene is possibly TRBD2 (6 bases). The CDR3 has 15 residues. Germline V CDR1 and CDR2: GTSNPN, SVGIG (reference sequence). The V gene lost 0 bases and the J gene lost 2 bases, with 11 bases spanning the gap. The CDR3 loop is CAWSVLGGTKNIQYF. The CDR3 nucleotides are TGTGCCTGGAGTGTACTCGGGGGAACCAAAAACATTCAGTACTTC.

There are a few counts of this clonotype. The V gene is TRBV15, the J gene TRBJ2-3; TRBD2 aligns across 9 bases. This CDR3 region has 16 residues. The V gene end was trimmed by 3 bases and the J gene end by 2 bases; junction bases not matched to a gene: 6. Per the germline V gene, CDR1 is LNHNV and CDR2 is YYDKDF (reference sequence). The CDR3 nucleotides read TGTGCCACCAGCAGCGGGACTAGCCAGAACACAGATACGCAGTATTTT. Its protein product is CATSSGTSQNTDTQYF.

The rearrangement links TRBV3-1 to TRBJ1-4, with D unresolved. With 0 bases removed from V and 0 bases from J, the gap between germline ends came to 14 bases. The CDR3 runs 18 residues. Germline loops: CDR1 LGHDT, CDR2 YNNKEL (reference sequence). The CDR3, as DNA: TGTGCCAGCAGCCAAGATTGGTCCAGAAACCCAACTAATGAAAAACTGTTTTTT. It yields the protein CASSQDWSRNPTNEKLFF.

There are many counts of this clonotype. J is TRBJ2-7 and V is TRBV5-5; D is possibly TRBD1 (6 bases). This CDR3 comprises 14 residues. V shed 0 bases and J shed 0 bases, with 7 bases lying between them. Germline V gene lookup returns CDR1 SGHKS and CDR2 YYEKEE (reference sequence). CDR3 in DNA: TGTGCCAGCAGCTTGGGACAGGCCTCCTACGAGCAGTACTTC. Amino acid sequence: CASSLGQASYEQYF.

The table lists this clonotype with a few counts. The chain has TRBV20-1 and TRBJ1-2; D perhaps matches TRBD1 (5 bases). Trimming removed 1 base from V and 4 bases from J, with 13 bases in between. This CDR3 spans 14 amino acids. CDR1 and CDR2 from the germline V gene are DFQATT and SNEGSKA (reference sequence). The CDR3 coding sequence is TGCAGTGCTAGAGCGAAGAGCGGGGCCTATGGCTACACCTTC. It yields the protein CSARAKSGAYGYTF.

The V call is TRBV6-2 or TRBV6-3, the J call TRBJ2-7; the D gene is possibly TRBD1 (6 bases). CDR1 is MNHEY, CDR2 SVGEGT, per germline. The CDR3 has 14 amino acids. The V and J ends lost 2 bases and 3 bases respectively, with 11 bases between them. Written as DNA, the CDR3 is TGTGCCAGCAGTTACCGCGGACAGAACTACGAGCAGTACTTC. This codes for CASSYRGQNYEQYF.

In its sample, this clonotype was seen many times. The chain carries TRBV6-2 or TRBV6-3 and TRBJ2-6; tentatively, D is TRBD2 (5 bases). V lost 3 bases and J 0 bases, leaving 12 bases between the germline ends. CDR1 and CDR2 (germline): MNHEY, SVGEGT. This CDR3 has 17 amino acids. In DNA form, the CDR3 reads TGTGCCAGCAGTTATGTATTCGGGGTCTCTGGGGCCAACGTCCTGACTTTC. Protein product: CASSYVFGVSGANVLTF.

A few counts support this clonotype. The V gene is TRBV4-1, the J gene TRBJ2-3; D gene uncertain. Germline CDR1 and CDR2: MGHRA and YSYEKL. V lost 3 bases and J 1 base, leaving 11 bases between the germline ends. The length of the CDR3 is 15 residues. The CDR3 DNA sequence: TGCGCCAGCAGCCACGGCGAATACCGCACAGATACGCAGTATTTT. Its translation is CASSHGEYRTDTQYF.

This clonotype occurred a few times. V gene TRBV6-6 combines with J gene TRBJ1-1; D is uncertain. Between the trimmed V and J ends, which lost 4 bases and 1 base, there was a span of 4 bases. This CDR3 contains 12 residues. Germline lookup yields CDR1 MNHNY and CDR2 SVGAGI (reference sequence). CDR3 sequence: CASSSRNTEAFF. CDR3 coding DNA: TGTGCCAGCAGTTCACGGAACACTGAAGCTTTCTTT.

The chain couples TRBV25-1 to TRBJ2-1, with 8 bases lining up with TRBD2. The V gene end was trimmed by 1 base and the J gene end by 5 bases; junction bases not matched to a gene: 10. The CDR3 is 17 amino acids. Germline V gene sequence: CDR1 MGHDK, CDR2 SYGVNS. Here the CDR3 DNA reads TGTGCCAGCAGTGAATCCCGGACTAGCTTGAACCACAATGAGCAGTTCTTC. It translates to CASSESRTSLNHNEQFF.

This chain links TRBV7-8 with TRBJ2-1; 11 bases map to TRBD2. J was trimmed by 5 bases and V by 1 base; bases with no gene match: 10. There are 18 residues in the CDR3. CDR1 and CDR2 (germline): SGHVS, FQNEAQ. This CDR3 reads CASSLEASGGPGNNEQFF. CDR3 in DNA: TGTGCCAGCAGCTTAGAGGCTAGCGGGGGGCCCGGAAACAATGAGCAGTTCTTC.

The chain couples TRBV9 to TRBJ1-6; D possibly corresponds to TRBD1 (5 bases). Germline CDR1 is SGDLS and CDR2 is YYNGEE. The length of the CDR3 is 18 residues. V lost 0 bases, J lost 5 bases, and 18 bases lay in between. CDR3 protein: CASSVEVRSGPDNSPLHF. The CDR3, as DNA: TGTGCCAGCAGCGTAGAGGTCCGTTCGGGACCCGATAATTCACCCCTCCACTTT. The entire variable domain, with the rest obtained from reference TRBV9 and TRBJ1-6, is as follows: DSGVTQTPKHLITATGQRVTLRCSPRSGDLSVYWYQQSLDQGLQFLIQYYNGEERAKGNILERFSAQQFPDLHSELNLSSLELGDSALYFCASSVEVRSGPDNSPLHFGNGTRLTVT.